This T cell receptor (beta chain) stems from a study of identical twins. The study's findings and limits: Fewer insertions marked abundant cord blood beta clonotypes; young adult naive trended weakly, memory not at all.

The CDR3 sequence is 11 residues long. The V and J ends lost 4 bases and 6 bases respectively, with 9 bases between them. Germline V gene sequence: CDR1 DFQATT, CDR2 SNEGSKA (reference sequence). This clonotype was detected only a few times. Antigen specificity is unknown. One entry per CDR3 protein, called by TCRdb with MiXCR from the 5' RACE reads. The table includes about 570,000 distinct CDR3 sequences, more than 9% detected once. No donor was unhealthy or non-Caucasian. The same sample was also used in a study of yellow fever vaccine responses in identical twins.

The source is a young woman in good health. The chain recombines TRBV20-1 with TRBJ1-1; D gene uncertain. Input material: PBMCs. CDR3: CSAIRSAEAFF. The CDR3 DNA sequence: TGCAGTGCTATCCGGAGCGCTGAAGCTTTCTTT.